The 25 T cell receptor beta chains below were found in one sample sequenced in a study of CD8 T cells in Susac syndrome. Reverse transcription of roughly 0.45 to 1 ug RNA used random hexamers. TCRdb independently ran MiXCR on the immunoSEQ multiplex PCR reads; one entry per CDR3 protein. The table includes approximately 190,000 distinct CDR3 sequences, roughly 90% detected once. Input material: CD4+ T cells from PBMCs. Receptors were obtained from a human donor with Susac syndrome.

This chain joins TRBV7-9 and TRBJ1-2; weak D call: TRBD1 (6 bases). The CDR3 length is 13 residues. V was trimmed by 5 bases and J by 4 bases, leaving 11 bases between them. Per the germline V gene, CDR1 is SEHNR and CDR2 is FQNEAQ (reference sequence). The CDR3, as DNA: TGTGCCAGCAGCCGAGGACAGACCTATGGCTACACCTTC. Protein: CASSRGQTYGYTF.

CDR3 nucleotide sequence: TGTGCCACCTCCTCGAACACCATATATTTT. As protein: CATSSNTIYF. This sequence joins TRBV24-1 and TRBJ1-3, with unresolved D. Trimming removed 9 bases from V and 7 bases from J, with 6 bases in between. The CDR3 is 10 amino acids. Germline V gives CDR1 KGHDR, CDR2 SFDVKD.

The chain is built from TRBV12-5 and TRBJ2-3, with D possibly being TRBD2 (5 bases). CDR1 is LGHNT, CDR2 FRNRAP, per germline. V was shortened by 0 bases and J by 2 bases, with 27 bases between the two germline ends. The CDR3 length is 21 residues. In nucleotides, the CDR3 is TGTGCTAGTGGTTTGGTAACCCCTCTGGGGAGACGACCAAAAGACACAGATACGCAGTATTTT. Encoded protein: CASGLVTPLGRRPKDTDTQYF. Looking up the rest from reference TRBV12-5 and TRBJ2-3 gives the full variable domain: DARVTQTPRHKVTEMGQEVTMRCQPILGHNTVFWYRQTMMQGLELLAYFRNRAPLDDSGMPKDRFSAEMPDATLATLKIQPSEPRDSAVYFCASGLVTPLGRRPKDTDTQYFGPGTRLTVL.

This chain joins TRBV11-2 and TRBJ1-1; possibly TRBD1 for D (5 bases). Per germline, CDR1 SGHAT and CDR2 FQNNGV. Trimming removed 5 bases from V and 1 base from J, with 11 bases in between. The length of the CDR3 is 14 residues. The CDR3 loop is CASSIFGGNTEAFF. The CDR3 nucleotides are TGTGCCAGCAGCATCTTCGGGGGGAACACTGAAGCTTTCTTT.

Here the CDR3 reads CASQGDRYVEYF. Written as DNA, the CDR3 is TGTGCCAGCCAGGGCGACAGATACGTGGAGTATTTT. The V gene is TRBV6-5, the J gene TRBJ2-3; possibly TRBD1 for D (5 bases). The length of the CDR3 is 12 residues. Germline assignment: CDR1 MNHEY and CDR2 SVGAGI. V lost 8 bases and J 13 bases, leaving 19 bases between the germline ends.

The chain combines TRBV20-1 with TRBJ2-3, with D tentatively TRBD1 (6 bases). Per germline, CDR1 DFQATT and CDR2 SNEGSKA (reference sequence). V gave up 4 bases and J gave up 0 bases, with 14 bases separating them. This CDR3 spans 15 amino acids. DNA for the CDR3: TGCAGTGCTAAGCCGGACAGAGCTAGCACAGATACGCAGTATTTT. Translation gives CSAKPDRASTDTQYF.

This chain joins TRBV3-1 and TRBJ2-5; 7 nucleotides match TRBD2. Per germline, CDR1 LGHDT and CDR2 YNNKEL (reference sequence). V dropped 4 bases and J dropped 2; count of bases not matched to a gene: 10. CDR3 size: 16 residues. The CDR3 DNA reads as TGTGCCAGCAGCCCTGAACCTGGGACTACACAAGAGACCCAGTACTTC. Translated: CASSPEPGTTQETQYF.

This CDR3 is CASKPEAGATDTQYF. For the CDR3, the DNA is TGTGCCAGTAAGCCGGAAGCGGGAGCAACAGATACGCAGTATTTT. This chain links TRBV19 with TRBJ2-3; 8 nucleotides line up with TRBD2. V dropped 7 bases and J dropped 3; count of bases not matched to a gene: 9. The V gene's germline CDR1 is LNHDA and CDR2 SQIVND (reference sequence). The CDR3 has 15 amino acids. The full variable domain, its missing parts supplied by reference TRBV19 and TRBJ2-3, is DGGITQSPKYLFRKEGQNVTLSCEQNLNHDAMYWYRQDPGQGLRLIYYSQIVNDFQKGDIAEGYSVSREKKESFPLTVTSAQKNPTAFYLCASKPEAGATDTQYFGPGTRLTVL.

The CDR3 sequence is CASSRSGIYGYTF. CDR3 sequence (DNA): TGCGCCAGCAGCCGCTCGGGGATCTATGGCTACACCTTC. The rearrangement uses TRBV4-1 and TRBJ1-2; no definite D call. The CDR3 spans 13 residues. Germline V gene sequence: CDR1 MGHRA, CDR2 YSYEKL. V shed 4 bases and J shed 4 bases, with 10 bases lying between them.

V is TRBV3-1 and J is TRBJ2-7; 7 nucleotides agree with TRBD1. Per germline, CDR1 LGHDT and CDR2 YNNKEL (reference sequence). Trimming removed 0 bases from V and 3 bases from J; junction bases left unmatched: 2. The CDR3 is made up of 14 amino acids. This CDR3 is CASSQEPGGYEQYF. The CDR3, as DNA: TGTGCCAGCAGCCAAGAACCAGGGGGCTACGAGCAGTACTTC.

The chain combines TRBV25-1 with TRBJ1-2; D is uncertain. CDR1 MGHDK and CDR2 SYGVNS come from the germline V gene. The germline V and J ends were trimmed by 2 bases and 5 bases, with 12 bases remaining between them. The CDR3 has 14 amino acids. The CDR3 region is CASSERTGSYGYTF. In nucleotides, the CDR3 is TGTGCCAGCAGTGAACGGACGGGATCTTATGGCTACACCTTC.

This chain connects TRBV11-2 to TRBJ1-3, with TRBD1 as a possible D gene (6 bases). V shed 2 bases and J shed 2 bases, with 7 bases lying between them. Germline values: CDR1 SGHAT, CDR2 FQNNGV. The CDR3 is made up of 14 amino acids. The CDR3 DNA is TGTGCCAGCAGCTTAACAGGGCCTGGAAACACCATATATTTT. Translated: CASSLTGPGNTIYF.

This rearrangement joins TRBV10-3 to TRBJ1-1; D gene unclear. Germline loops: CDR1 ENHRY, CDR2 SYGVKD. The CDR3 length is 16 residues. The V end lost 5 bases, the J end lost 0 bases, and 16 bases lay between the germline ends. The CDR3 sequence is CAISTDIPPMNTEAFF. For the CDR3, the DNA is TGTGCCATCAGTACTGATATTCCTCCTATGAACACTGAAGCTTTCTTT.

The CDR3 region is CASSLAADQGTQYF. The CDR3 coding sequence is TGTGCCAGCAGCTTAGCCGCAGACCAGGGGACCCAGTACTTC. This rearrangement joins TRBV11-2 to TRBJ2-5; possibly TRBD1 for D (5 bases). Between the trimmed V and J ends, which lost 1 base and 7 bases, there was a span of 13 bases. The CDR3 runs 14 residues. Germline V gene lookup returns CDR1 SGHAT and CDR2 FQNNGV.

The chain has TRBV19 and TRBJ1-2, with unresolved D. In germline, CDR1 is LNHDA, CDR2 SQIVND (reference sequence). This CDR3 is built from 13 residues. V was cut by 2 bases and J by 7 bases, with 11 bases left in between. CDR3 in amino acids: CASSISRSGGYTF. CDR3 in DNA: TGTGCCAGTAGTATATCCCGCTCCGGTGGCTACACCTTC.

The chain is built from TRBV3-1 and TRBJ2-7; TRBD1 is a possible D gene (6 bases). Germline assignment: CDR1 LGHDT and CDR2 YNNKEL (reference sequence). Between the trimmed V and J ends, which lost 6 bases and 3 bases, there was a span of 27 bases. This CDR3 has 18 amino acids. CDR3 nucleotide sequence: TGTGCCAGCAGTCCGAGGAGGCTGGGGGCCCTCAAAGACTACGAGCAGTACTTC. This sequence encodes CASSPRRLGALKDYEQYF.

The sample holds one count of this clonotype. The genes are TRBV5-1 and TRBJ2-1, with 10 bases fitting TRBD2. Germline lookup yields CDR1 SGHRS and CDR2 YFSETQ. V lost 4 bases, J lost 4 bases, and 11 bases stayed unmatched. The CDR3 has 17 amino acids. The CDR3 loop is CASSPSLGAGGYNEQFF. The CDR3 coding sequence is TGCGCCAGCAGCCCTTCCCTCGGAGCGGGAGGGTACAATGAGCAGTTCTTC.

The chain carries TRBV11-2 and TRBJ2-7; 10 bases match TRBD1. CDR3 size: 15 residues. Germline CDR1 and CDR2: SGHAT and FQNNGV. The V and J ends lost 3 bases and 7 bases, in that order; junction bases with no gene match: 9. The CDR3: CASSFRDRGSREQYF. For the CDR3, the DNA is TGTGCCAGCAGCTTCCGGGACAGGGGATCTCGGGAGCAGTACTTC.

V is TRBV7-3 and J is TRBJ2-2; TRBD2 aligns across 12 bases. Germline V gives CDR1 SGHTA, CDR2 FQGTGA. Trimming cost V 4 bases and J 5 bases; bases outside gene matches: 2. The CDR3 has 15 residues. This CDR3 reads CASSSTSGGTGELFF. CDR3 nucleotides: TGTGCCAGCAGCTCAACTAGCGGGGGGACCGGGGAGCTGTTTTTT.

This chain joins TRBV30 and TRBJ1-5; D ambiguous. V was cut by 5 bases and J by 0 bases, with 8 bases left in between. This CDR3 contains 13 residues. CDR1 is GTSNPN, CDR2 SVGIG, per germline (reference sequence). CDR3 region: CAWGRDSNQPQHF. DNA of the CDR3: TGTGCCTGGGGACGTGATAGCAATCAGCCCCAGCATTTT.

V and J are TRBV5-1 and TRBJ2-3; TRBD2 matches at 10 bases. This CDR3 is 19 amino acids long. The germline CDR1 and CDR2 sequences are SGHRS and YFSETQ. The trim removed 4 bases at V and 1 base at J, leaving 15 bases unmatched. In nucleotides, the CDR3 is TGCGCCAGCAGCCTGGAAGGCGAGCGGGGGGGCGTGGGCACAGATACGCAGTATTTT. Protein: CASSLEGERGGVGTDTQYF.

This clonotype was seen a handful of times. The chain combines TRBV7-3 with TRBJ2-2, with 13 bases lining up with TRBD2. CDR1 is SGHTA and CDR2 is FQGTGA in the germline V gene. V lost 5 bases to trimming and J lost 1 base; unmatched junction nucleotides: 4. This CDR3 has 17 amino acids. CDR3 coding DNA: TGTGCCAGCAGCATTGGGACTAGCGGGATGAACACCGGGGAGCTGTTTTTT. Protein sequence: CASSIGTSGMNTGELFF.

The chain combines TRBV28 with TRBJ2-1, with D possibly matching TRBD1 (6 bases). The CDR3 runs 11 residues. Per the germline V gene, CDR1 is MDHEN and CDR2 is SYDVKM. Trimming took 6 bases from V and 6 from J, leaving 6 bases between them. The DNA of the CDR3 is TGTGCCAGCAGGACAGGCAATGAGCAGTTCTTC. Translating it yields CASRTGNEQFF.

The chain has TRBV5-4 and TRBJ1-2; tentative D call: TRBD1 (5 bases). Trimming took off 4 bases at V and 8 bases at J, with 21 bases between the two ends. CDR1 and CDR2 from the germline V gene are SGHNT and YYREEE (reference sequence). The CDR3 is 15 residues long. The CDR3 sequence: CASSLQGGVQEGYTF. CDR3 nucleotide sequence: TGTGCCAGCAGCCTCCAGGGTGGGGTCCAGGAGGGCTACACCTTC.

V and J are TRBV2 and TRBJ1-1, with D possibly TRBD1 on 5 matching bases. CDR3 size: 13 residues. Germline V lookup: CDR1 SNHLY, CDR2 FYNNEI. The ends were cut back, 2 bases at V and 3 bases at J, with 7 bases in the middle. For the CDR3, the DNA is TGTGCCAGCAGTGAACGGGGGTACACTGAAGCTTTCTTT. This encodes CASSERGYTEAFF.